Sequencing of this T cell receptor (beta chain) was carried out in a study of cytomegalovirus exposure and HLA in healthy donors (dated by TCRdb to 2015 to 2018). Context from the whole study: An earlier analysis of fewer than 750 of the donors reported over 250 Gb of sequence data and 117 million unique TCR beta sequences obtained from about 170 million T cells. An early release that covered more than 550 HLA-typed donors contained approximately 300 gigabases of sequencing data and around 80 million unique TCR sequences. The genetic ancestry cluster associated with self-reported Caucasian donors included around 76% of the 300 to 450 genotyped donors. The study was designed to test whether signatures of past pathogen exposure could be identified by cataloging public T cell receptors. Using immunosequencing, the study profiled T cell repertoires from around 680 subjects and related those repertoires to cytomegalovirus serostatus. Along with the approximately 650-subject first cohort, a separate validation cohort of over a hundred different subjects was used. To predict cytomegalovirus infection status, the study brought together high-throughput TCR immunosequencing, statistical association of individual TCRs with disease status, and machine learning. A later analysis re-analyzed previously published TCR beta repertoires from approximately 670 donors and added high-resolution HLA genotyping to study TCR occurrence patterns. Rather than drawing on any new phenotypic data, the later analysis identified candidate immune exposures from TCR beta sequences and the way those sequences occurred across donors. To decide whether each TCR beta V gene segment behaved as functional or pseudogenic, an earlier analysis of approximately 620 of the donors relied on high-throughput TCR beta sequencing. Donor age, sex, ethnicity and CMV serostatus were compiled alongside the repertoire data. A later genetic analysis took genome-wide SNP genotypes for about 65% of the 666 donors and used that subset as a discovery cohort. All discovery cohort repertoires had been generated using a single sequencing platform. Class I and class II HLA loci were covered by the typing at four-digit resolution. Typing coverage differed by locus: A, B, C, DRB1 and DQB1 were typed in roughly 629-640 donors, DQA1 in about 550, DPA1 in 606, and DPB1 in 450 to 480. Several DR-DQ haplotypes were treated as single units for association and clustering because of strong linkage in the cohort. Across about 370 genotyped donors of the cohort, an average of approximately 240,000 unique TCR beta nucleotide sequences per donor were sequenced, and roughly 20% of those sequences were non-productive.

The library was made by the immunoSEQ multiplex PCR assay. For the multiplex PCR, a mixture combining 60 forward primers for TCR Vbeta segments and 13 reverse primers for TCR Jbeta segments was used. The CDR3 region of rearranged TCR beta genes was amplified from genomic DNA by a multiplex PCR assay. Amplified TCR beta libraries were sequenced as 87-base-pair reads on the Illumina HiSeq System. The paper's data handling went like this. A later analysis tallied 70 million to 100 million unique TCR beta chains across the 666 repertoires, and around 9.9 million of those chains were shared by two or more donors. Raw reads were error-corrected and collapsed into unique sequences with a nearest-neighbor algorithm that merged closely related sequences to remove PCR and sequencing errors. CDR3 sequences were aligned to IMGT reference sequences to assign V, D and J gene segments. For a sequence to be retained, at least a six-nucleotide match to both a V gene segment and a J gene segment was required. Rearrangements were classified as productive when the CDR3 lacked stop codons and remained in frame with V and J, and all other rearrangements were classified as non-productive. Following IMGT convention, CDR3 was defined as the stretch from the second conserved V-encoded cysteine to the conserved J-encoded phenylalanine. Sequences without an unambiguous match to a single V gene segment were excluded from the earlier analysis of 450 to 650 of the donors. In an earlier analysis of about 590 of the donors, a V segment was called functional when productive rearrangements were above 56.7%, and segregating when the standard deviation between donors exceeded 5%. A statistical classification framework was developed to diagnose cytomegalovirus status using the catalog of TCR beta chain sequences. A later analysis assigned V and J genes by comparing TCR nucleotide sequences with IMGT/GENE-DB human TR gene sequences. Using the TCRdist pipeline, a later analysis assigned CDR3 sequences along with most-parsimonious VDJ recombination scenarios. In a later analysis, every TCR beta chain was defined by the combination of its CDR3 amino acid sequence and its V-gene family, and reads without a unique V-gene family were dropped. To address suspected cross-contamination and a sequencing artifact, a later analysis removed a few hundred highly shared, low-generation-probability nucleotide sequences. A later analysis calculated a clonal expansion index for each public chain from normalized within-repertoire ranks of inferred template counts. In a later analysis, generation probabilities were computed using a VDJ recombination model fitted to out-of-frame rearrangements, and the results were checked against IGoR. In a later analysis, hypergeometric tests were used to score TCR-TCR, TCR-HLA and TCR-CMV co-occurrence, with a repertoire-size bias correction applied to TCR pairs. False discovery rates were estimated in a later analysis by permuting HLA or CMV assignments 20 times. In a later analysis, co-occurring TCRs were grouped using DBSCAN, with TCRdist sequence similarity added in when clustering inside HLA-allele-positive subsets. Repertoires with fewer than 30,000 or more than 120,000 public chains, plus five repertoires with anomalous nucleotide sharing, were excluded from co-occurrence clustering. The source is immuneACCESS, and TCRdb retained only in-frame sequences with V and J called. Part of the clones is not carried over; for the studies checked, unresolved V genes explain less than half of this, and the remainder is unexplained. V, J and clone size derive from that table, while D and trimming were established from the DNA sequence. Counted in this sample were around 170,000 clones; about three quarters of them appeared once. Of the sample, roughly 5% is held by the ten largest clones.

Points on this clone: It has no known antigen specificity. At one end the junction does not follow the germline gene, possibly because of a read error.

What the authors observed across the whole study: Correlated functional status among segregating V segments might be attributable to linkage disequilibrium, but an unknown experimental factor could not be ruled out. Because counts were too low, 15 to 20 rarely observed V segments, including chromosome 9 orphons, were excluded from the earlier analysis of fewer than 650 of the donors. In a later analysis, 15,000 to 20,000 TCR beta sequences were associated with specific HLA alleles at a false discovery rate of 0.05. In a later genetic analysis, a missense DCLRE1C variant was associated with V-gene and J-gene trimming of TCR beta chains, and the association was replicated in an independent cohort. The study gave a list of under 200 TCR beta chains associated with cytomegalovirus. Cytomegalovirus status was reported to be diagnosed by the classifier with high specificity and sensitivity in both the original and validation cohorts. Because some donors lacked HLA typing at each locus, the association tests relied only on the typed subset. In this cohort, only TCR beta chains were sequenced, and detectable features were limited by the absence of alpha or paired-chain data. According to a later analysis, most CMV-associated TCR beta chains appeared to be HLA-restricted, and the HLA associations seemed to be driven largely by CMV exposure. A further reported finding was that TCR beta sequences accurately predicted the HLA-A and HLA-B alleles for most subjects in the first cohort. The sequencing pipeline was judged likely to have produced a cluster of highly shared sequence variants as a technical artifact. Most TCR sequences were seen in very few donors, while some public TCRs were found in many individuals. A later analysis found that TCR association rates varied across HLA loci, with DRB1 alleles showing the most associated TCRs and HLA-C alleles the fewest. Three of the identified cytomegalovirus-associated TCR beta chains were confirmed in vitro to be specific for cytomegalovirus antigens. A later analysis reported that several top co-occurrence clusters appeared linked to parvovirus B19, influenza, CMV and Epstein-Barr virus. In a later analysis, HLA-associated TCR beta chains were found to be more clonally expanded and to have lower generation probabilities than equally common non-associated chains. In an earlier analysis of approximately 590 of the donors, most TCR beta V segments were observed in productive rearrangements about 87% or about 30% of the time, broadly matching IMGT annotations. According to a later genetic analysis, donors in an Asian-associated ancestry cluster had fewer N-insertions in productive TCRs than the approximately 710-donor mean. It was suggested by the authors that the approach could potentially be generalized to other disease states and immunological phenotypes. Immune exposure information for the cohort was limited to CMV serostatus. Roughly uniform sequencing depth across donors was assumed in presence/absence analyses, although this assumption may not hold. Strong co-occurrence of HLA alleles, especially DR and DQ, made assigning TCR associations to individual alleles difficult.

The cohort was made up of hundreds of healthy bone marrow donors. All cohort members were sampled while nominally healthy, although unrecorded immune exposures were likely present. The donor tested CMV seronegative and was one of the 352 seronegative cohort members. A peripheral blood sample was collected from each donor, and TCR beta sequencing was performed on peripheral blood mononuclear cells. The Qiagen DNeasy Blood Extraction Kit was used to extract genomic DNA from the blood cell samples. The clonotype was recovered from a man in his forties or fifties in good health and CMV-seronegative. The sample was PBMCs.

The CDR3 reads CASSTNLAGGTHTQYF. The bases are TGTGCCAGCAGTACAAATTTAGCGGGGGGCACACATACGCAGTATTTT. The chain employs TRBV2 and TRBJ2-3; TRBD2 fits 10 bases in the junction. CDR1 and CDR2 are drawn from the germline V gene: SNHLY, FYNNEI. The CDR3 spans 16 residues, from the cysteine through the phenylalanine. The CDR3 DNA has 48 bases and is translated from base 1. The full variable domain, completed from the reference TRBV2 and TRBJ2-3 proteins outside the CDR3, reads EPEVTQTPSHQVTQMGQEVILRCVPISNHLYFYWYRQILGQKVEFLVSFYNNEISEKSEIFDDQFSVERPDGSNFTLKIRSTKLEDSAMYFCASSTNLAGGTHTQYFGPGTRLTVL.